Following are 28 T cell receptor beta chains from one sample sequenced in a study of Graves' ophthalmopathy and Graves' hyperthyroidism. RNA transcripts provided the template for amplifying TCR beta CDR3 regions. HTBI-primed RT-PCR formed the first round, and a multiplex PCR formed the second. One entry per CDR3 protein results from TCRdb running MiXCR on the multiplex PCR reads. The sample lists 450,000 or so distinct CDR3 sequences; approximately 15% were seen once. Sample: blood. The receptors stem from a young woman with Graves' ophthalmopathy.

This clonotype has a single count. The rearrangement links TRBV7-6 to TRBJ1-1; possible D gene TRBD1, 6 bases. V gave up 5 bases and J gave up 6 bases, with 10 bases separating them. The germline V gene encodes CDR1 SGHVS and CDR2 FNYEAQ. The CDR3 covers 12 residues. For the CDR3, the DNA is TGTGCCAGCAGCCGAGAGGGGGCTGAAGCTTTCTTT. It is translated as CASSREGAEAFF.

This clonotype was found many times. This chain joins TRBV6-1 and TRBJ2-7, with TRBD1 matching over 8 bases. Looked up from germline, CDR1 is MNHNS and CDR2 is SASEGT. Trimming cost V 5 bases and J 7 bases; bases outside gene matches: 19. The CDR3 spans 17 residues. CDR3 nucleotides: TGTGCCAGCAGTCCAATCCAGGGCCGACAGGGGCCGGGGGAGCAGTACTTC. It translates to CASSPIQGRQGPGEQYF.

This clonotype came up many times. The chain has TRBV28 and TRBJ1-6, with D tentatively TRBD1 (6 bases). Germline CDR1 reads MDHEN; CDR2 reads SYDVKM. The ends were cut back, 5 bases at V and 6 bases at J, with 11 bases in the middle. The CDR3 length is 14 residues. The CDR3 DNA reads TGTGCCAGCAGTAACAGGGAAAGTAATTCACCCCTCCACTTT. Amino acid sequence: CASSNRESNSPLHF.

The sample holds many counts of this clonotype. This chain joins TRBV28 and TRBJ2-5; no firm D call. This CDR3 is built from 14 residues. Germline V gene lookup returns CDR1 MDHEN and CDR2 SYDVKM. The V and J ends lost 5 bases and 4 bases respectively, with 14 bases between them. In nucleotides, the CDR3 is TGTGCCAGCAGTCTCCCGGGTCCTCTAGAGACCCAGTACTTC. It yields the protein CASSLPGPLETQYF.

This clonotype has a handful of counts. The V and J genes are TRBV11-1 and TRBJ2-7, with 8 bases lining up with TRBD1. Germline CDR1 is SGHAT and CDR2 is FQDESV (reference sequence). The CDR3 spans 15 residues. V lost 5 bases to trimming and J lost 0 bases; unmatched junction nucleotides: 6. This chain's CDR3 is CASSDRDRSSYEQYF. For the CDR3, the DNA is TGTGCCAGCAGCGATCGGGACAGGAGCTCCTACGAGCAGTACTTC.

V is TRBV19 and J is TRBJ1-1, with 8 bases lining up with TRBD1. Looked up from germline, CDR1 is LNHDA and CDR2 is SQIVND (reference sequence). CDR3 length: 13 residues. V shed 6 bases and J 4 bases; nucleotides not matched to a gene: 4. As DNA, the CDR3 is TGTGCCAGTAGAACCGACAGGGGCACTGAAGCTTTCTTT. Translation gives CASRTDRGTEAFF.

The sample holds many counts of this clonotype. The chain joins TRBV7-6 to TRBJ2-5; 10 nucleotides align to TRBD1. Germline CDR1 and CDR2: SGHVS and FNYEAQ. V dropped 5 bases and J dropped 5; count of bases not matched to a gene: 14. The CDR3 is made up of 17 amino acids. CDR3 bases: TGTGCCAGCAGCCCCACCTTCGGACAGGGGGTCATCGAGACCCAGTACTTC. Translated: CASSPTFGQGVIETQYF.

This clonotype was detected ten times or more. J is TRBJ1-1 and V is TRBV15, with a tentative D call TRBD1 (6 bases). This CDR3 has 15 amino acids. V was trimmed by 10 bases and J by 0 bases, leaving 18 bases between them. The germline V gene has CDR1 LNHNV and CDR2 YYDKDF (reference sequence). As DNA, the CDR3 is TGTGCCATTTCCCGACAGGATACAATGAACACTGAAGCTTTCTTT. Translation gives CAISRQDTMNTEAFF.

The sample holds many counts of this clonotype. This chain uses TRBV20-1 with TRBJ2-7, with D possibly called TRBD1 or TRBD2 (6 bases each). The CDR3 has 17 residues. Germline lookup yields CDR1 DFQATT and CDR2 SNEGSKA (reference sequence). The germline V and J ends were trimmed by 2 bases and 4 bases, with 24 bases remaining between them. CDR3 sequence: CSARPYRDVRGLYEQYF. The CDR3 DNA reads TGCAGTGCTAGACCCTACAGGGACGTGCGGGGCCTTTACGAGCAGTACTTC.

This clonotype was seen repeatedly, ten times or more. The chain couples TRBV6-5 to TRBJ2-5; D remains ambiguous. Germline loops: CDR1 MNHEY, CDR2 SVGAGI. This CDR3 contains 15 residues. Trimming removed 0 bases at V and 4 bases at J, with 12 bases between. CDR3: CASSYSGRKGETQYF. CDR3 DNA: TGTGCCAGCAGTTACTCGGGCAGGAAGGGAGAGACCCAGTACTTC.

This clonotype has a count of ten or more. This chain connects TRBV7-3 to TRBJ1-1; a weak D match, TRBD1 (6 bases). The CDR3 consists of 13 residues. Germline lookup yields CDR1 SGHTA and CDR2 FQGTGA. The V gene lost 0 bases and the J gene lost 7 bases, with 9 bases spanning the gap. CDR3 region: CASSLTQGGEAFF. Written as DNA, the CDR3 is TGTGCCAGCAGCTTAACACAGGGAGGTGAAGCTTTCTTT.

At least ten counts were recorded for this clonotype. The chain has TRBV27 and TRBJ2-7; a weak D match, TRBD1 (7 bases). CDR1 and CDR2 from the germline V gene are MNHEY and SMNVEV (reference sequence). V lost 7 bases to trimming and J lost 3 bases, with 19 bases between them. The length of the CDR3 is 15 residues. The CDR3 loop reads CASTHRGQGGYEQYF. The CDR3 bases are TGTGCCAGCACCCACCGGGGGCAGGGGGGCTACGAGCAGTACTTC.

This clonotype was counted at least ten times. The chain has TRBV12-3 or TRBV12-4 and TRBJ1-6; possibly TRBD1 for D (5 bases). V was cut by 2 bases and J by 0 bases, with 11 bases left in between. The CDR3 sequence is 17 residues long. Here the CDR3 reads CASSLRGGNSYNSPLHF. DNA for the CDR3: TGTGCCAGCAGTTTACGGGGGGGAAACTCCTATAATTCACCCCTCCACTTT.

The chain employs TRBV4-2 and TRBJ2-2; 14 nucleotides agree with TRBD2. Germline V gives CDR1 LGHNA, CDR2 YNFKEQ. V lost 4 bases to trimming and J lost 7 bases; unmatched junction nucleotides: 5. The CDR3 contains 16 residues. CDR3 coding DNA: TGTGCCAGCAGCCCGGGACTAGCGGGAGATCTCGGGGAGCTGTTTTTT. This translates into CASSPGLAGDLGELFF.

Worth noting for this clonotype: A much larger clone lies a single base off, so this may be a read error. It is likely a read error, because the conserved phenylalanine at the end of the CDR3 is missing. The rearrangement joins TRBV24-1 to TRBJ2-7; 8 bases are a match to TRBD2. Per the germline V gene, CDR1 is KGHDR and CDR2 is SFDVKD. The CDR3 extends over 16 amino acids. Trimming cost V 4 bases and J 2 bases; bases outside gene matches: 9. CDR3 residues: CATSDQPGLGAYEQYS. DNA for the CDR3: TGTGCCACCAGTGACCAACCGGGACTAGGAGCCTACGAGCAGTACTCC.

This clonotype was detected many times. V usage is TRBV2 and J usage is TRBJ2-5; unclear D gene. Germline CDR1 is SNHLY and CDR2 is FYNNEI. The CDR3 contains 12 residues. Trimming shortened V by 7 bases and J by 5 bases, and 11 bases separated the two germline ends. The CDR3 DNA is TGTGCCAGCACGTACTATGGCGAGACCCAGTACTTC. Translating it yields CASTYYGETQYF.

There are many counts of this clonotype. In DNA form, the CDR3 reads TGTGCCAGCGCCGGGACAGGGGTCCGCGAGACCCAGTACTTC. It codes for CASAGTGVRETQYF. This chain connects TRBV27 to TRBJ2-5, with 10 bases matching TRBD1. Trimming cost V 8 bases and J 5 bases; bases outside gene matches: 8. The CDR3 has 14 residues. The V gene's germline CDR1 is MNHEY and CDR2 SMNVEV (reference sequence).

This clonotype has at least ten counts. The chain joins TRBV29-1 to TRBJ1-2; the D gene is possibly TRBD1 (5 bases). CDR3 size: 13 residues. V lost 6 bases and J lost 4, with 15 bases in between. Germline V gene data show CDR1 as SQVTM and CDR2 as ANQGSEA. The CDR3 loop reads CSVSGRGIYGYTF. The CDR3 region has the DNA TGCAGCGTATCGGGACGGGGGATCTATGGCTACACCTTC.

At least ten counts were recorded for this clonotype. The V and J genes are TRBV9 and TRBJ2-7; 10 bases match TRBD1. With V trimmed by 3 bases and J by 6 bases, 6 bases remained unmatched. CDR1 and CDR2 from the germline V gene are SGDLS and YYNGEE. The CDR3 contains 14 residues. Here the CDR3 reads CASSGQGAVGEQYF. DNA of the CDR3: TGTGCCAGCAGCGGACAGGGGGCCGTGGGCGAGCAGTACTTC.

This clonotype was detected a few times. The chain employs TRBV19 and TRBJ2-2; no clear D. Trimming cost V 5 bases and J 3 bases, with 7 bases left between them. CDR1 and CDR2 from the germline V gene are LNHDA and SQIVND (reference sequence). The CDR3 has 13 residues. The CDR3 nucleotides are TGTGCCAGTAGTGGGAAATACACCGGGGAGCTGTTTTTT. Translation gives CASSGKYTGELFF.

This clonotype was detected ten times or more. The rearrangement uses TRBV20-1 and TRBJ2-4; tentatively, D is TRBD2 (6 bases). Deletions cut 1 base from V and 0 bases from J, with 16 bases between. Germline V gene data show CDR1 as DFQATT and CDR2 as SNEGSKA (reference sequence). The CDR3 consists of 17 residues. Here the CDR3 reads CSARVSGGGLAKNIQYF. The CDR3 coding sequence is TGCAGTGCTAGAGTCTCTGGGGGAGGTCTAGCCAAAAACATTCAGTACTTC.

This clonotype was picked up many times. The chain combines TRBV11-3 with TRBJ2-5; D is ambiguous. Per germline, CDR1 SGHNT and CDR2 YENEEA. V was pared by 5 bases and J by 2 bases, with 9 bases between. The CDR3 contains 13 residues. This CDR3 reads CASSLETQETQYF. In DNA, the CDR3 is TGTGCCAGCAGCCTTGAGACTCAAGAGACCCAGTACTTC. Supplemented by reference TRBV11-3 and TRBJ2-5, the full variable domain reads EAGVVQSPRYKIIEKKQPVAFWCNPISGHNTLYWYLQNLGQGPELLIRYENEEAVDDSQLPKDRFSAERLKGVDSTLKIQPAELGDSAVYLCASSLETQETQYFGPGTRLLVL.

V usage is TRBV4-1 and J usage is TRBJ2-7, with a weak D call TRBD1 (5 bases). V was cut by 4 bases and J by 2 bases, with 15 bases left in between. The CDR3 totals 15 residues. Germline V gene sequence: CDR1 MGHRA, CDR2 YSYEKL. The CDR3 loop reads CASSPLPRETYEQYF. The DNA of the CDR3 is TGCGCCAGCAGCCCCCTTCCCAGGGAAACCTACGAGCAGTACTTC.

In its sample, this clonotype was seen many times. V gene TRBV11-3 combines with J gene TRBJ1-1, with 9 bases matching TRBD1. Trimming at V came to 5 bases and at J to 4 bases, leaving 8 bases not matched to a gene. The CDR3 totals 15 residues. CDR1 and CDR2 (germline): SGHNT, YENEEA. The CDR3 DNA reads as TGTGCCAGCAGCCCCGGGACAGGGTTTGTCACTGAAGCTTTCTTT. Translation gives CASSPGTGFVTEAFF.

This clonotype was seen many times. V is TRBV6-1 and J is TRBJ1-1; D might be TRBD1 (6 bases). From germline, CDR1 is MNHNS and CDR2 SASEGT. This CDR3 has 13 amino acids. CDR3 bases: TGTAGATCAGCGGGACACCCGAACACTGAAGCTTTCTTT. This encodes CRSAGHPNTEAFF.

This clonotype has only a few counts. The CDR3 DNA is TGTGCCAGCAGCTTAAACTCGGGGCGACTTACCGGGGAGCTGTTTTTT. It is translated as CASSLNSGRLTGELFF. V gene TRBV7-3 combines with J gene TRBJ2-2; D possibly matches TRBD1 or TRBD2 (5 bases each). The CDR3 covers 16 residues. From germline, CDR1 is SGHTA and CDR2 FQGTGA. Trimming removed 1 base at V and 5 bases at J, with 14 bases between.

For this clonotype: A much larger clonotype is one base distant, so this may be a read error. The chain uses TRBV6-2 or TRBV6-3 and TRBJ2-4, with a tentative D call TRBD1 (6 bases). From germline, CDR1 is MNHEY and CDR2 SVGEGT. The CDR3 sequence is 13 residues long. CDR3 sequence reads: CASRPTGRDIKYF. CDR3 DNA: TGTGCCAGCAGACCTACAGGTCGGGACATTAAGTACTTC.

In this sample, this clonotype turned up a few times. The gene calls are TRBV28 and TRBJ2-7; perhaps TRBD2 as D (6 bases). V gave up 6 bases and J gave up 4 bases, with 16 bases separating them. Germline lookup yields CDR1 MDHEN and CDR2 SYDVKM. The CDR3 covers 14 residues. The DNA for the CDR3 is TGTGCCAGCAGCCCCTCCGGGGGAATATACGAGCAGTACTTC. It is translated as CASSPSGGIYEQYF.